A selection of T cell receptor beta chains follows, all from one sample in a study of blood T cell repertoires in COVID-19. The protocol was immunoSEQ multiplex PCR, while the TCRdb copy is restricted to in-frame clones and leaves out a portion. The repertoire holds more than 100,000 clones, with roughly 90% as singletons. Sequenced input: peripheral blood. All receptors derive from a human donor in a cohort sampled during active COVID-19. Each CDR3 is given with its conserved first and last residue. The D gene is left open where the match is weak. The size field is filled for only some rows; it gives once, few, many or a size class.

D gene,J gene,V gene,clone size,CDR3 protein,CDR3 DNA
TRBD2,TRBJ2-2,TRBV10-3,few,CAISLLAANTGELFF,TGTGCCATCAGCCTCCTAGCGGCCAACACCGGGGAGCTGTTTTTT
TRBD2,TRBJ2-2,TRBV25-1,-,CASSEYLALAGVAGELFF,TGTGCCAGCAGTGAATACCTCGCACTAGCGGGAGTCGCCGGGGAGCTGTTTTTT
-,TRBJ2-5,TRBV27,-,CASSLRGDMETQYF,TGTGCCAGCAGTTTAAGGGGTGATATGGAGACCCAGTACTTC
-,TRBJ2-7,TRBV7-8,-,CASSLRYRWPGTYEQYF,TGTGCCAGCAGCTTACGTTATCGGTGGCCAGGGACCTACGAGCAGTACTTC
-,TRBJ2-7,TRBV11-2,-,CASSSSGPYEQYF,TGTGCCAGCAGCTCGAGCGGACCCTACGAGCAGTACTTC
TRBD1,TRBJ1-1,TRBV2,few,CASRATGTATEAFF,TGTGCCAGCAGGGCCACCGGGACAGCTACAGAAGCTTTCTTT
-,TRBJ2-2,TRBV4-1,few,CASSQDRNTGELFF,TGCGCCAGCAGCCAAGATAGGAACACCGGGGAGCTGTTTTTT
-,TRBJ1-2,TRBV6-1,-,CASSEQGRGDGYGYTF,TGTGCCAGCAGTGAACAGGGCAGGGGAGACGGCTATGGCTACACCTTC
-,TRBJ2-7,TRBV5-1,-,CASSLEGSRSYEQYF,TGCGCCAGCAGCTTGGAGGGGTCCCGCTCCTACGAGCAGTACTTC
TRBD2,TRBJ2-1,TRBV14,once,CASSQVIAGGLQFF,TGTGCCAGCAGCCAAGTTATAGCGGGAGGGTTACAGTTCTTC
TRBD2,TRBJ2-5,TRBV5-4,-,CASSLRALAGGGETQYF,TGTGCCAGCAGCCTACGCGCGCTAGCGGGGGGAGGAGAGACCCAGTACTTC
TRBD2,TRBJ2-7,TRBV6-5,-,CASSPGGGRALEQYF,TGTGCCAGCAGTCCCGGGGGGGGAAGAGCCCTCGAGCAGTACTTC
TRBD1,TRBJ2-7,TRBV19,-,CASSIVTGFSYEQYF,TGTGCCAGTAGTATCGTGACAGGGTTTTCCTACGAGCAGTACTTC
-,TRBJ2-3,TRBV7-3,-,CASSLSASRTDTQYF,TGTGCCAGCAGCTTATCGGCTAGCAGAACAGATACGCAGTATTTT
-,TRBJ1-2,TRBV2,-,CASSVSGRYGYTF,TGTGCCAGCAGTGTTTCAGGAAGATATGGCTACACCTTC
TRBD2,TRBJ2-7,TRBV28,-,CASSGTSGALYEQYF,TGTGCCAGCAGTGGGACTAGCGGAGCCCTTTACGAGCAGTACTTC
TRBD1,TRBJ1-5,TRBV19,-,CASSRETGTWDQPQHF,TGTGCCAGTAGTCGAGAGACAGGGACGTGGGATCAGCCCCAGCATTTT
-,TRBJ2-5,TRBV11-3,-,CASSLESGREETQYF,TGTGCCAGCAGCTTAGAATCGGGCAGGGAAGAGACCCAGTACTTC
-,TRBJ1-5,TRBV7-2,-,CASSLAGHRWPQHF,TGTGCCAGCAGCTTAGCAGGGCACAGGTGGCCCCAGCATTTT
TRBD1,TRBJ2-3,TRBV28,-,CASSLTSTGSSDTQYF,TGTGCCAGCAGTTTAACCTCGACAGGGTCATCAGATACGCAGTATTTT
TRBD1,TRBJ1-1,TRBV9,-,CASSVVQGVNTEAFF,TGTGCCAGCAGCGTAGTTCAGGGGGTCAACACTGAAGCTTTCTTT
TRBD1,TRBJ1-6,TRBV19,-,CASSLGQGFRSPLHF,TGTGCCAGTAGTTTGGGACAGGGGTTCCGCTCACCCCTCCACTTT
-,TRBJ2-2,TRBV7-8,-,CASSYRRETNTGELFF,TGTGCCAGCAGCTACCGCAGGGAAACGAACACCGGGGAGCTGTTTTTT
TRBD1,TRBJ2-7,TRBV2,-,CASSAQGGRYEQYF,TGTGCCAGCAGTGCACAGGGGGGCAGATACGAGCAGTACTTC
-,TRBJ1-2,TRBV28,-,CASSLFSPRWRQANYGYTF,TGTGCCAGCAGTTTATTTTCCCCTCGGTGGCGCCAGGCTAACTATGGCTACACCTTC
TRBD2,TRBJ2-1,TRBV13,-,CASSLLAGTYNEQFF,TGTGCCAGCAGTCTACTAGCGGGGACGTACAATGAGCAGTTCTTC
TRBD1,TRBJ1-5,TRBV30,few,CAWSVSDRGNQPQHF,TGTGCCTGGAGTGTTTCGGACAGGGGCAATCAGCCCCAGCATTTT
-,TRBJ1-1,TRBV7-3,-,CASSLQLNTEAFF,TGTGCCAGCAGCTTACAGTTGAACACTGAAGCTTTCTTT
-,TRBJ2-6,TRBV2,-,CASSDLSGANVLTF,TGTGCCAGCAGTGACCTCTCTGGGGCCAACGTCCTGACTTTC
-,TRBJ2-3,TRBV27,-,CASSFKDTTSTDTQYF,TGTGCCAGCAGTTTTAAGGACACCACTAGCACAGATACGCAGTATTTT
-,TRBJ1-5,TRBV28,-,CASSGGRGQFNQPQHF,TGTGCCAGCAGTGGCGGACGTGGACAGTTCAATCAGCCCCAGCATTTT
-,TRBJ1-1,TRBV7-2,-,CASSFPPGLRTEAFF,TGTGCCAGCAGCTTCCCCCCGGGGTTACGAACTGAAGCTTTCTTT
TRBD1,TRBJ2-7,TRBV7-4,once,CASSLRTGAHEQYF,TGTGCCAGCAGCCTCCGGACAGGGGCCCACGAGCAGTACTTC
-,TRBJ2-7,TRBV9,-,CASSPRDYEQYF,TGTGCCAGCTCACCCCGGGACTACGAGCAGTACTTC
TRBD1,TRBJ2-2,TRBV5-1,-,CASSLFVAGGNTGELFF,TGCGCCAGCAGCTTATTTGTGGCAGGGGGGAACACCGGGGAGCTGTTTTTT
TRBD1,TRBJ2-7,TRBV5-6,-,CASSLFQGAYEQYF,TGTGCCAGCAGCTTATTTCAGGGGGCCTACGAGCAGTACTTC
TRBD2,TRBJ2-7,TRBV4-2,-,CASSQGTSGPYEQYF,TGTGCCAGCAGCCAAGGGACTAGCGGACCTTACGAGCAGTACTTC
-,TRBJ1-1,TRBV9,-,CASSSIGGSTEAFF,TGTGCCAGCAGCTCGATCGGGGGGAGCACTGAAGCTTTCTTT
-,TRBJ1-2,TRBV19,-,CASVWREGGYGYTF,TGTGCCAGTGTGTGGAGGGAGGGAGGATATGGCTACACCTTC
TRBD1,TRBJ1-5,TRBV6-5,-,CASSRQGAYQPQHF,TGTGCCAGCAGTAGACAGGGGGCCTATCAGCCCCAGCATTTT
-,TRBJ2-7,TRBV7-8,-,CASSQEGTGREQYF,TGTGCCAGCAGCCAAGAGGGAACGGGGAGGGAGCAGTACTTC
TRBD1,TRBJ2-7,TRBV3-1/TRBV3-2,-,CASSRFAPTGGVSYEQYF,TGTGCCAGCAGCCGATTCGCACCGACAGGGGGGGTCTCCTACGAGCAGTACTTC
-,TRBJ2-2,TRBV20-1,-,CSAVGAGELFF,TGCAGTGCTGTAGGGGCCGGGGAGCTGTTTTTT
-,TRBJ1-5,TRBV6-5,-,CASSSDSNQPQHF,TGTGCCAGCAGTAGCGATAGCAATCAGCCCCAGCATTTT